The rows below give T cell receptor beta chains drawn from one sample of a study of patients and donors after allogeneic stem cell transplantation. TCRdb reanalysed the RT-PCR reads using MiXCR and keeps one entry per CDR3 protein. Here the sample spans 150,000 or so distinct CDR3 sequences, approximately 24% being singletons. Sequencing was carried out using blood, either unsorted or a sorted T cell fraction (not recorded which). The origin of the receptors is a human donor who was either an allogeneic HSCT recipient or a stem cell or donor lymphocyte infusion donor (not recorded which). It is not recorded whose cells these are; they may come from a transplant donor. Each CDR3 is given with its conserved first and last residue. Fields, in order: D gene, clone size, V gene, J gene, CDR3 protein, CDR3 DNA. D genes are given only for firm matches. The size of a clone is reported for some rows only, either as once, few or many, or as a class for expanded clones.

NA	NA	TRBV5-1	TRBJ2-7	CASSLDAREQYF	TGCGCCAGCAGCTTGGACGCCCGCGAGCAGTACTTC
TRBD2	NA	TRBV5-1	TRBJ2-1	CASSLALAGEWTYNEQFF	TGCGCCAGCAGCTTGGCACTAGCGGGAGAGTGGACCTACAATGAGCAGTTCTTC
TRBD1	few	TRBV5-5	TRBJ2-2	CASSFRPGTANTGELFF	TGTGCCAGCAGCTTTCGTCCCGGGACAGCGAACACCGGGGAGCTGTTTTTT
NA	NA	TRBV5-1	TRBJ1-1	CASSGSGLSMNTEAFF	TGCGCCAGCAGCGGATCAGGGCTTTCTATGAACACTGAAGCTTTCTTT
TRBD1	NA	TRBV27	TRBJ2-7	CASSFPRPGQGRYEQYF	TGTGCCAGCAGTTTCCCACGACCGGGACAGGGGAGGTACGAGCAGTACTTC
NA	few	TRBV5-1	TRBJ2-7	CATRIGIGAIYEQYF	TGCGCCACCAGGATCGGAATTGGGGCTATCTACGAGCAGTACTTC
NA	NA	TRBV7-7	TRBJ2-2	CASSPETGTGTGELFF	TGTGCCAGCAGCCCCGAAACCGGGACTGGCACCGGGGAGCTGTTTTTT
NA	NA	TRBV7-2	TRBJ2-4	CASSLSTGIRIQYF	TGTGCCAGCAGCTTATCAACAGGGATTCGCATTCAGTACTTC
TRBD1	many	TRBV5-1	TRBJ1-2	CASSPGTGFNYGYTF	TGCGCCAGCAGCCCGGGGACAGGCTTTAACTATGGCTACACCTTC
TRBD1	few	TRBV13	TRBJ1-2	CASRPRDRAFYGYTF	TGTGCCAGCCGGCCCCGGGACAGGGCGTTCTATGGCTACACCTTC
TRBD2	few	TRBV5-1	TRBJ2-7	CASSLLGGLDYEQYF	TGCGCCAGCAGCTTGCTGGGGGGACTAGACTACGAGCAGTACTTC
NA	few	TRBV4-3	TRBJ1-2	CASSLVGIPGSGYTF	TGCGCCAGCAGCCTAGTCGGTATTCCGGGATCTGGCTACACCTTC
NA	NA	TRBV5-1	TRBJ2-2	CASRISSLTGELFF	TGCGCCAGTCGGATCTCCTCCTTGACCGGGGAGCTGTTTTTT
NA	NA	TRBV19	TRBJ1-1	CASSIAPLGTWAFF	TGTGCCAGTAGTATTGCGCCCCTGGGCACTTGGGCTTTCTTT
NA	NA	TRBV20-1	TRBJ1-2	CSARVRPNKTVDYGYTF	TGCAGTGCTAGAGTGAGACCTAACAAGACTGTAGACTATGGCTACACCTTC
NA	NA	TRBV6-6	TRBJ1-5	CASSKGDWQPQHF	TGTGCCAGCAGTAAGGGTGACTGGCAGCCCCAGCATTTT
NA	NA	TRBV29-1	TRBJ2-5	CSVESRLETQYF	TGCAGCGTTGAAAGCAGGTTGGAGACCCAGTACTTC
NA	NA	TRBV7-8	TRBJ2-1	CASSLGRQDSPYNEQFF	TGTGCCAGCAGCTTAGGCCGCCAGGATTCTCCCTACAATGAGCAGTTCTTC
TRBD1	NA	TRBV5-1	TRBJ2-7	CASSSNTGTGGGEQYF	TGCGCCAGCAGCTCGAACACCGGGACAGGGGGCGGCGAGCAGTACTTC
NA	many	TRBV5-1	TRBJ1-4	CASSWRGGDNEKLFF	TGCGCCAGCAGCTGGAGGGGAGGGGATAATGAAAAACTGTTTTTT
TRBD1	NA	TRBV5-1	TRBJ2-2	CASSLFLQTGRTGTGELFF	TGCGCCAGCAGCTTGTTTCTCCAGACCGGAAGGACAGGGACCGGGGAGCTGTTTTTT
TRBD2	few	TRBV12-3/TRBV12-4	TRBJ2-1	CASSAPGLAIHNEQFF	TGTGCCAGCAGTGCCCCGGGACTAGCCATCCACAATGAGCAGTTCTTC
NA	few	TRBV20-1	TRBJ2-7	CSAVPGATYEQYF	TGCAGTGCTGTCCCCGGGGCTACCTACGAGCAGTACTTC
TRBD2	NA	TRBV11-3	TRBJ2-3	CASSLGSVLAVVVRTDTQYF	TGTGCCAGCAGCTTGGGTAGCGTACTAGCGGTGGTAGTCCGCACAGATACGCAGTATTTT
NA	NA	TRBV21-1	TRBJ2-1	CASSKADWTSPDEQFF	TGTGCCAGCAGCAAAGCAGACTGGACATCTCCGGATGAGCAGTTCTTC
TRBD2	NA	TRBV10-3	TRBJ2-7	CAISESWEGTPYEQYF	TGTGCCATCAGTGAGTCATGGGAGGGGACTCCCTACGAGCAGTACTTC
NA	NA	TRBV29-1	TRBJ1-1	CSGEGNTEAFF	TGCAGCGGAGAGGGGAACACTGAAGCTTTCTTT
NA	NA	TRBV7-2	TRBJ1-1	CASSLVGSGGDTEAFF	TGTGCCAGCAGCTTAGTGGGGTCAGGAGGAGACACTGAAGCTTTCTTT
TRBD1	few	TRBV9	TRBJ1-1	CASSVTPGQGNTEAFF	TGTGCCAGCAGCGTCACACCGGGACAGGGGAACACTGAAGCTTTCTTT
NA	few	TRBV6-6	TRBJ1-1	CASITTGYTEAFF	TGTGCCAGCATCACTACAGGGTACACTGAAGCTTTCTTT
NA	few	TRBV19	TRBJ2-7	CATSEVGDEQYF	TGTGCCACCTCAGAGGTTGGCGACGAGCAGTACTTC
NA	NA	TRBV12-3/TRBV12-4	TRBJ2-1	CASSFRLSDEQFF	TGTGCCAGCAGTTTCCGCCTATCGGATGAGCAGTTCTTC
TRBD2	NA	TRBV29-1	TRBJ2-7	CSVGGLAGRSSYEQYF	TGCAGCGTCGGGGGACTAGCGGGACGGAGCTCCTACGAGCAGTACTTC
NA	NA	TRBV6-1	TRBJ1-1	CASSIRYTEAFF	TGTGCCAGCAGTATCCGGTACACTGAAGCTTTCTTT
NA	NA	TRBV12-3/TRBV12-4	TRBJ1-1	CASSLVRENTEAFF	TGTGCCAGCAGTTTGGTCAGAGAGAACACTGAAGCTTTCTTT
NA	many	TRBV6-5	TRBJ1-5	CASSYSPGDRSPQHF	TGTGCCAGCAGTTACTCTCCGGGGGACCGCTCTCCCCAGCATTTT
TRBD2	few	TRBV20-1	TRBJ2-7	CSARGVPSGIYEQYF	TGCAGTGCCCGAGGGGTGCCTAGCGGGATTTACGAGCAGTACTTC
NA	NA	TRBV6-5	TRBJ1-1	CASSLRVGTEAFF	TGTGCCAGCAGTCTCCGGGTGGGGACTGAAGCTTTCTTT
NA	few	TRBV9	TRBJ1-3	CASSASGQSSGNTIYF	TGTGCCAGCAGCGCCAGCGGACAGAGCTCTGGAAACACCATATATTTT
NA	few	TRBV6-2/TRBV6-3	TRBJ1-1	CASTSKDSTGRIYTEAFF	TGTGCCAGCACCTCAAAAGATTCGACAGGACGGATATACACTGAAGCTTTCTTT
NA	NA	TRBV18	TRBJ2-3	CASSPPVLGARTDTQYF	TGTGCCAGCTCACCACCAGTATTGGGGGCCCGGACAGATACGCAGTATTTT
NA	few	TRBV12-3/TRBV12-4	TRBJ1-2	CASSLGRGANYGYTF	TGTGCCAGCAGTTTAGGCAGGGGCGCCAACTATGGCTACACCTTC
NA	many	TRBV12-3/TRBV12-4	TRBJ1-5	CASSGPGLEGQPQHF	TGTGCCAGCAGTGGGCCAGGATTGGAAGGTCAGCCCCAGCATTTT
TRBD1	few	TRBV20-1	TRBJ1-5	CSASWTGLNQPQHF	TGCAGTGCTAGTTGGACAGGGCTAAATCAGCCCCAGCATTTT
TRBD1	many	TRBV20-1	TRBJ1-2	CSARFMTGGHGYTF	TGCAGTGCTAGGTTTATGACAGGGGGGCATGGCTACACCTTC
NA	many	TRBV29-1	TRBJ1-1	CSENLATEGTEAFF	TGCAGCGAGAATCTCGCGACAGAGGGAACTGAAGCTTTCTTT
TRBD2	NA	TRBV13	TRBJ2-5	CASSRTSGLETQYF	TGTGCCAGCAGCCGGACTAGCGGGCTAGAGACCCAGTACTTC
NA	many	TRBV7-2	TRBJ2-2	CASSLDAGQNTGELFF	TGTGCCAGCAGCTTAGATGCGGGACAGAACACCGGGGAGCTGTTTTTT
NA	NA	TRBV21-1	TRBJ2-5	CASSPILQAEETQYF	TGTGCCAGCAGCCCAATCTTACAGGCAGAAGAGACCCAGTACTTC
NA	many	TRBV2	TRBJ1-1	CASSERGRGTEAFF	TGTGCCAGCAGTGAACGGGGCAGAGGCACTGAAGCTTTCTTT
TRBD1	NA	TRBV12-3/TRBV12-4	TRBJ1-4	CARRQGNEKLFF	TGTGCCAGGAGACAGGGGAATGAAAAACTGTTTTTT
NA	NA	TRBV11-3	TRBJ2-2	CASSLDSATGELFF	TGTGCCAGCAGCTTAGATTCGGCCACCGGGGAGCTGTTTTTT